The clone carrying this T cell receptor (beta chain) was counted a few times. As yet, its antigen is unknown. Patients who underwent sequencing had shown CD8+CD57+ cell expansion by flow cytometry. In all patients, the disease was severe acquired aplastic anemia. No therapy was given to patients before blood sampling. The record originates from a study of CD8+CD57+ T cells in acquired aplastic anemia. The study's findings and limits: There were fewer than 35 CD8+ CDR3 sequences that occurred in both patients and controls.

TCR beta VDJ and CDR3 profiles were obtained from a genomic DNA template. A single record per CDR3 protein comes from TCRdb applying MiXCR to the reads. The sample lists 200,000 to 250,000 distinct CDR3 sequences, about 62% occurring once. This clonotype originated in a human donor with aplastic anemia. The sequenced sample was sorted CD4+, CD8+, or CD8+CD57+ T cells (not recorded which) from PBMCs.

In nucleotides, the CDR3 is TGCGCCAGCAGCTGGGGACAGGGGAACTCCTACGAGCAGTACTTC. Its translation: CASSWGQGNSYEQYF. The chain is built from TRBV5-1 and TRBJ2-7; TRBD1 agrees at 10 bases. This CDR3 is built from 15 residues. With V trimmed by 3 bases and J by 0 bases, 3 bases remained unmatched. Per the germline V gene, CDR1 is SGHRS and CDR2 is YFSETQ.